A single sample gave rise to the 10 T cell receptor beta chains below, sequenced in a study of cytomegalovirus exposure and HLA in healthy donors. The repertoire was sequenced with immunoSEQ multiplex PCR; TCRdb's copy has only in-frame clones and lacks some. This sample has roughly 98,000 clones, with roughly 87% found just once. Sequenced input: PBMCs. These receptors were taken from a man between 18 and 35 years old in good health and CMV-seropositive.

V and J are TRBV7-2 and TRBJ2-1, with a possible D match to TRBD2 (5 bases). This CDR3 has 13 amino acids. Germline V gives CDR1 SGHTA, CDR2 FQGNSA. Trimming pared 2 bases from V and 6 bases from J, leaving 8 bases between. CDR3 loop: CASSLPSINEQFF. CDR3 nucleotides: TGTGCCAGCAGCTTACCTAGCATCAATGAGCAGTTCTTC.

The V and J genes are TRBV2 and TRBJ2-5; unclear D gene. The CDR3 has 14 amino acids. Trimming left V 6 bases short and J 0 bases short, with 11 bases between. CDR1 SNHLY and CDR2 FYNNEI come from the germline V gene. DNA for the CDR3: TGTGCCAGCAGACCCACAGAGTACCAAGAGACCCAGTACTTC. Translating it yields CASRPTEYQETQYF.

The V call is TRBV6-6, the J call TRBJ2-7; 7 bases are a match to TRBD1. CDR1 is MNHNY, CDR2 SVGAGI, per germline (reference sequence). V lost 5 bases to trimming and J lost 6 bases; unmatched junction nucleotides: 13. This CDR3 region has 15 residues. CDR3 protein: CASSHPGQGVFEQYF. CDR3 nucleotide sequence: TGTGCCAGCAGTCACCCCGGGCAGGGGGTTTTCGAGCAGTACTTC.

J is TRBJ2-5 and V is TRBV12-5; 14 nucleotides line up with TRBD2. The V gene's germline CDR1 is LGHNT and CDR2 FRNRAP. The CDR3 is 19 residues long. Trimming removed 0 bases from V and 2 bases from J; junction bases left unmatched: 8. The CDR3 region has the DNA TGTGCTAGTGGTTTGGTAGCCGGGGGACTAGCGGGGGAGCAAGAGACCCAGTACTTC. It yields the protein CASGLVAGGLAGEQETQYF. Full variable domain (missing parts from reference TRBV12-5 and TRBJ2-5): DARVTQTPRHKVTEMGQEVTMRCQPILGHNTVFWYRQTMMQGLELLAYFRNRAPLDDSGMPKDRFSAEMPDATLATLKIQPSEPRDSAVYFCASGLVAGGLAGEQETQYFGPGTRLLVL.

The chain links TRBV27 to TRBJ2-7, with a weak D call TRBD2 (5 bases). Germline CDR1 reads MNHEY; CDR2 reads SMNVEV (reference sequence). V gave up 5 bases and J gave up 2 bases, with 13 bases separating them. This CDR3 region has 14 residues. The DNA of the CDR3 is TGTGCCAGCAGTACCGGGGTTGGCGCCTACGAGCAGTACTTC. Protein product: CASSTGVGAYEQYF.

The chain links TRBV2 to TRBJ1-5; TRBD1 is a possible D gene (6 bases). The V and J ends lost 2 bases and 11 bases respectively, with 16 bases between them. Germline V CDR1 and CDR2: SNHLY, FYNNEI. The CDR3 is 14 amino acids. The CDR3 region is CASSEQQGVETQHF. The CDR3 DNA is TGTGCCAGCAGTGAACAACAGGGAGTGGAGACCCAGCATTTT.

The chain is built from TRBV9 and TRBJ2-7; 8 bases align to TRBD1. The V and J ends lost 3 bases and 4 bases, in that order; junction bases with no gene match: 9. Looked up from germline, CDR1 is SGDLS and CDR2 is YYNGEE. The CDR3 runs 15 residues. The CDR3: CASSAQGDYRYEQYF. The CDR3 nucleotides read TGTGCCAGCAGCGCACAGGGGGATTATAGGTACGAGCAGTACTTC.

The rearrangement joins TRBV5-6 to TRBJ1-2; D unresolved. The V gene lost 1 base and the J gene lost 3 bases, with 10 bases spanning the gap. The length of the CDR3 is 14 residues. Per germline, CDR1 SGHDT and CDR2 YYEEEE. The CDR3 reads CASSLNLRDYGYTF. The CDR3 DNA is TGTGCCAGCAGCTTGAACCTGAGGGACTATGGCTACACCTTC. Using reference TRBV5-6 and TRBJ1-2 for the parts outside the CDR3, the full variable domain is DAGVTQSPTHLIKTRGQQVTLRCSPKSGHDTVSWYQQALGQGPQFIFQYYEEEERQRGNFPDRFSGHQFPNYSSELNVNALLLGDSALYLCASSLNLRDYGYTFGSGTRLTVV.

This clone was observed a few times. This rearrangement joins TRBV10-3 to TRBJ1-2; TRBD1 agrees at 10 bases. This CDR3 is built from 14 residues. Unmatched junction bases numbered 1, after V lost 4 bases and J lost 2 bases. Germline V gene data show CDR1 as ENHRY and CDR2 as SYGVKD. The chain's CDR3 is CAISGDRGNYGYTF. The CDR3 bases are TGTGCCATCAGTGGGGACAGGGGCAACTATGGCTACACCTTC.

V is TRBV7-9 and J is TRBJ1-1, with D perhaps TRBD1 (6 bases). Germline assignment: CDR1 SEHNR and CDR2 FQNEAQ (reference sequence). V was pared by 2 bases and J by 3 bases, with 7 bases between. The CDR3 has 13 residues. CDR3 in DNA: TGTGCCAGCAGCTTATCAGGGGACACTGAAGCTTTCTTT. Residues: CASSLSGDTEAFF.